This TCR beta chain was captured in a study of cytomegalovirus exposure and HLA in healthy donors. Looking at the study overall: Of a few hundred genotyped donors, 80% to 85% grouped in the Caucasian-associated ancestry cluster.

The study ran its PCR with 60 Vbeta and 13 Jbeta primers. Per the original data handling: In a later analysis, roughly 11 million of 60 million to 80 million unique beta chains occurred in at least two donors. Clones were read by immunoSEQ multiplex PCR, and TCRdb kept only the in-frame ones, dropping some. D and trimming come from the DNA, and the V and J calls and clone size come from that table. The data hold around 100,000 clones, with over 9% observed a single time. This CDR3 is 15 amino acids long. Germline V lookup: CDR1 SEHNR, CDR2 FQNEAQ (reference sequence). Germline trimming cut 5 bases from V and 0 bases from J; bases unmatched to any gene: 4. Despite likely unrecorded immune exposures, the donors were nominally healthy at the time of sampling.

This clonotype was sampled from a man aged 40-55 years in good health and CMV-seropositive. The rearrangement uses TRBV7-9 and TRBJ2-4, with 7 bases lining up with TRBD2. The sequenced sample consisted of PBMCs. DNA for the CDR3: TGTGCCAGCAGCCTCGGGGGGATAGCCAAAAACATTCAGTACTTC. Protein sequence: CASSLGGIAKNIQYF.